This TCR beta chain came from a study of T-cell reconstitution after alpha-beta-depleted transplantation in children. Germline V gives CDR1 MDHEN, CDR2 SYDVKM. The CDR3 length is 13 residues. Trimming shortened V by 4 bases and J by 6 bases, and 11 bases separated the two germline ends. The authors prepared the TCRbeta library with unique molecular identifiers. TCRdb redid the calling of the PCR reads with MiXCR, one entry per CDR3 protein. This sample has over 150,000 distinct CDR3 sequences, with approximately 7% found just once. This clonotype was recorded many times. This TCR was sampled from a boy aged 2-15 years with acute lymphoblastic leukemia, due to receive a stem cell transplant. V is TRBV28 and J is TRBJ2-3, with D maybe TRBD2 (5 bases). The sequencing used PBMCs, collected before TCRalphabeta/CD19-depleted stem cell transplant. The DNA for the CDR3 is TGTGCCAGCAGTTCCACCGGGGTTGATACGCAGTATTTT. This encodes CASSSTGVDTQYF.